Given below is one T cell receptor (beta chain) in context. Its antigen is unknown. This sample was taken from a study of Ad26.COV2.S vaccination and SARS-CoV-2 variants. Treatment: approximately 18 received Ad26.COV2.S at low or high dose, single or two shots; about 5 received placebo; per-sample allocation not given. Sampling happened 63 days after the first vaccine or placebo injection. This Boston cohort included adults aged 18-55 years. The administered vaccine (an Ad26 vector) expressed Wuhan-strain SARS-CoV-2 spike. General study findings and limits: Substantial breadth was reportedly displayed by spike-specific CD8+ and CD4+ T cell responses after vaccination. The TCR breadth and depth analyses may have understated or missed part of the total T cell responses.

Assay: immunoSEQ multiplex PCR; the TCRdb copy retains only in-frame clones and omits some. The profile shows about 280,000 clones, approximately 87% of them singletons. Per germline, CDR1 SNHLY and CDR2 FYNNEI. The V end was cut by 3 bases, the J end by 0 bases, with 8 bases between. This CDR3 has 14 residues. V and J are TRBV2 and TRBJ1-1, with D hard to call. The sample in question was peripheral blood, obtained in a trial of Ad26.COV2.S vaccine versus placebo. This sequence originates from a person aged 18-65 years who received the Ad26.COV2.S COVID-19 vaccine or a placebo. This chain's CDR3 is CASSEGSLNTEAFF. The CDR3 coding sequence is TGTGCCAGCAGTGAGGGGAGCCTGAACACTGAAGCTTTCTTT.